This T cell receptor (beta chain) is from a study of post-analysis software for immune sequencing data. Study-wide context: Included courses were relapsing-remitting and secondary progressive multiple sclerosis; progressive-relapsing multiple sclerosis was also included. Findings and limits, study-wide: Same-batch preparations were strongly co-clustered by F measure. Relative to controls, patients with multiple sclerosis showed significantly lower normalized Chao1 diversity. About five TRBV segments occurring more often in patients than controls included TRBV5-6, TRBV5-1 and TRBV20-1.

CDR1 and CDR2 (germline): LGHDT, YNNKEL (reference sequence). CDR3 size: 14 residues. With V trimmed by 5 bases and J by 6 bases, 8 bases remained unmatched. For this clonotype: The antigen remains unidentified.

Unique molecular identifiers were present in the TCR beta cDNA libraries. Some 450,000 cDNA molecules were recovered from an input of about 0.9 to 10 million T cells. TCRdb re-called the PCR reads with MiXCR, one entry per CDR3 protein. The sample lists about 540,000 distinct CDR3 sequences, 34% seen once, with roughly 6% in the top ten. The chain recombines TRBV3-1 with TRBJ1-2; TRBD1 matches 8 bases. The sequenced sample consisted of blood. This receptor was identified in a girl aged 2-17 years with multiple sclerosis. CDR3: CASSSRLTGDGYTF. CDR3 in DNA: TGTGCCAGCAGCTCACGCCTGACAGGGGATGGCTACACCTTC.